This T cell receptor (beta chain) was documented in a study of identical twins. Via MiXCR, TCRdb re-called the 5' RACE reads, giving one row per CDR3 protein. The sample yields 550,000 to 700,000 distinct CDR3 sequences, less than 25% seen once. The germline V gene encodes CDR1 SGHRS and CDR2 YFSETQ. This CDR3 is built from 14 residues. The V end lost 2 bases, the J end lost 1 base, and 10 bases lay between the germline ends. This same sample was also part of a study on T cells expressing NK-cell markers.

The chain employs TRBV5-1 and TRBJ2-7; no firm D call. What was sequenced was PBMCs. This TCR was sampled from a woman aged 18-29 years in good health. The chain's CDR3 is CASSFTAQSYEQYF. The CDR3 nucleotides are TGCGCCAGCAGCTTTACAGCCCAGTCCTACGAGCAGTACTTC.